This TCR beta chain was captured by sequencing in a study of blood T cells in healthy people across ages. At the level of the study: About one barcoded beta molecule was captured per two T cells (by template switching).

Comments on this clonotype: The target antigen is unknown.

Primers used in a second PCR of about 7 to 12 cycles were a sample-barcoded 5' primer and a J-beta primer mix. A template-switch adaptor containing 12 random nucleotides labeled each cDNA molecule. In TCRdb, the 5' RACE reads were re-called with MiXCR into one record per CDR3 protein. The top ten hold roughly 3.5% of the sample, which has 750,000 to 850,000 distinct CDR3 sequences, just under 25% seen once. Whole-study results and caveats: More naive CD4+ cells and higher diversity marked long-lived donors relative to aged donors.

Trimming stripped 3 bases from V and 0 bases from J, with 8 bases between. This CDR3 has 14 residues. Germline V lookup: CDR1 SQVTM, CDR2 ANQGSEA. The sample was also linked to a second study, of T cells of mothers and their children. From that paper: The whole RNA yield was converted to cDNA, about 1.4 ug per 15 ul.

The TCR was taken from a boy between 10 and 17 years old in good health. The specimen sequenced was blood. V is TRBV29-1 and J is TRBJ2-2; possibly TRBD1 for D (5 bases). The CDR3 sequence: CSVDFRANTGELFF. The CDR3 region has the DNA TGCAGCGTTGACTTCAGGGCGAACACCGGGGAGCTGTTTTTT.